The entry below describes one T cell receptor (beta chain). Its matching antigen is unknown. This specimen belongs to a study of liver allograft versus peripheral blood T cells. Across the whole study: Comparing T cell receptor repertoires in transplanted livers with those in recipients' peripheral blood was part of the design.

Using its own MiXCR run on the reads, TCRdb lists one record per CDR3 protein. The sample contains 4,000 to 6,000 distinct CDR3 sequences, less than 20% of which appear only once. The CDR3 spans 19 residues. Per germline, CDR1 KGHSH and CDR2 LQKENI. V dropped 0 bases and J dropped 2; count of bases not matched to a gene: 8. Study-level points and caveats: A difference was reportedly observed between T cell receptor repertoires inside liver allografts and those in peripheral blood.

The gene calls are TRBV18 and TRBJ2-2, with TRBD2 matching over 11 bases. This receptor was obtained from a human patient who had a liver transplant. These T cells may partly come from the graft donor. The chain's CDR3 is CASSPPGLADPFNTGELFF. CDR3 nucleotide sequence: TGTGCCAGCTCACCACCGGGACTAGCGGACCCATTTAACACCGGGGAGCTGTTTTTT. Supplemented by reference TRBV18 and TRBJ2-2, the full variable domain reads NAGVMQNPRHLVRRRGQEARLRCSPMKGHSHVYWYRQLPEEGLKFMVYLQKENIIDESGMPKERFSAEFPKEGPSILRIQQVVRGDSAAYFCASSPPGLADPFNTGELFFGEGSRLTVL.